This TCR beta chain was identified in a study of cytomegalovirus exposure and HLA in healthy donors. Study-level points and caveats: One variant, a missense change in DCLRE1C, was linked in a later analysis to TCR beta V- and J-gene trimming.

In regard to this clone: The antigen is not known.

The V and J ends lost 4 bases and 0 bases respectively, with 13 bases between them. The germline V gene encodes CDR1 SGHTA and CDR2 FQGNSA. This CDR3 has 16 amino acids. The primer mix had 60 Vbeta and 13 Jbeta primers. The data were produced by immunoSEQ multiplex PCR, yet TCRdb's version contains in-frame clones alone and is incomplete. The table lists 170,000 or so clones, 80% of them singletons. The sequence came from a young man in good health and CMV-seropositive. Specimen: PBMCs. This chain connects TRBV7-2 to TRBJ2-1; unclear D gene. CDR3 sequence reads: CASSSNRGGSYNEQFF. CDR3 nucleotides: TGTGCCAGCAGCTCAAATCGCGGCGGCTCCTACAATGAGCAGTTCTTC.